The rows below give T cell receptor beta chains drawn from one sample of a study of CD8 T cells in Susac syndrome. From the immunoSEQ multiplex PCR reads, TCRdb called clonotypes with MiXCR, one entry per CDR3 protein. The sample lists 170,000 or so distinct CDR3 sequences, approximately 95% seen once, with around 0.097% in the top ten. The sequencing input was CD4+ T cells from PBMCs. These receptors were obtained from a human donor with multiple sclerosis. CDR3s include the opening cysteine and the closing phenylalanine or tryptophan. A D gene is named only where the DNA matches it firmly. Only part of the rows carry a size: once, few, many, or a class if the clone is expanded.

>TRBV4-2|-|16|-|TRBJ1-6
TGTGCCAGCAGCCAAGAGCTTCAGGGCTATAATTCACCCCTCCACTTT
CASSQELQGYNSPLHF
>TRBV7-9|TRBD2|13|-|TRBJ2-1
TGTGCCAGCAGCTTGGGACTAGCGGGGGAGCAGTTCTTC
CASSLGLAGEQFF
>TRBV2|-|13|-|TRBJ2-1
TGTGCCAGCATCTTTGCGGTCTACAATGAGCAGTTCTTC
CASIFAVYNEQFF
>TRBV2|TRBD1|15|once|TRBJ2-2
TGTGCCAGCATCCAGGGGGCGAAGAACACCGGGGAGCTGTTTTTT
CASIQGAKNTGELFF
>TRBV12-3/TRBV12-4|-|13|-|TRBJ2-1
TGTGCCAGCAGAAAGGGGGGGTACAATGAGCAGTTCTTC
CASRKGGYNEQFF
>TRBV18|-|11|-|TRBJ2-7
TGTGCCAGCTCACCCGACTACGAGCAGTACTTC
CASSPDYEQYF
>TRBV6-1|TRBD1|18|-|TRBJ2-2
TGTGCCAGCAGTAGTGAAGAGGGGGGACAGGAGAACACCGGGGAGCTGTTTTTT
CASSSEEGGQENTGELFF
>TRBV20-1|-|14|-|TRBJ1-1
TGCAGTGCTCTCCACCTTGGGGGGAACACTGAAGCTTTCTTT
CSALHLGGNTEAFF
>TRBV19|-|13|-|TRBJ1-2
TGTGCCAGTAGTAATCTGGGGAACTATGGCTACACCTTC
CASSNLGNYGYTF
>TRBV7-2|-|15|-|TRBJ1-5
TGTGCCAGCAGCTTAGTCGGGAATAGCAATCAGCCCCAGCATTTT
CASSLVGNSNQPQHF
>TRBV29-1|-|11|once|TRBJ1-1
TGTGGGGGATTGGAGAACACTGAAGCTTTCTTT
CGGLENTEAFF
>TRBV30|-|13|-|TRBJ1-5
TGTGCCTGGAGTGTCAGGCTCAATCAGCCCCAGCATTTT
CAWSVRLNQPQHF
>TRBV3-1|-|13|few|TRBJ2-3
TGTGCCAGCAGCCCCCGGGGCACAGATACGCAGTATTTT
CASSPRGTDTQYF
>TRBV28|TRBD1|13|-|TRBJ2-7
TGTGCCAGCAGTGGGACAGGCTTCTACGAGCAGTACTTC
CASSGTGFYEQYF
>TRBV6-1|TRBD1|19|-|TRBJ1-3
TGTGCCAGCAGTGAACGGACAGGGGGACTAACCCCCTCTGGAAACACCATATATTTT
CASSERTGGLTPSGNTIYF
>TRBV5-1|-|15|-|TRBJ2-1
TGCGCCAGCAGCTCCCTCGGACCCGGGTTTCGTGAGCAGTTCTTC
CASSSLGPGFREQFF
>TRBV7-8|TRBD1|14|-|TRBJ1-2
TGTGCCAGCAGCCTGCGAGGGACAGGGTATGGCTACACCTTC
CASSLRGTGYGYTF
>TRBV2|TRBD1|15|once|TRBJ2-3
TGTGCCAGCAGTCGACAGGGGTTATCGACAGATACGCAGTATTTT
CASSRQGLSTDTQYF
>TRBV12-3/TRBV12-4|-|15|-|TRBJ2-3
TGTGCCAGCAGTAACAGGGTCCTAGCGGCAGATACGCAGTATTTT
CASSNRVLAADTQYF
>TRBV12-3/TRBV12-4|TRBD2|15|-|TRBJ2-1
TGTGCCAGCAGTATGGGACTAGCGGGCTACAATGAGCAGTTCTTC
CASSMGLAGYNEQFF
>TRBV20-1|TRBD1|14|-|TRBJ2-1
TGCAGTGCTTGGGGACAGGGAAATTTGGGGGAGCAGTTCTTC
CSAWGQGNLGEQFF
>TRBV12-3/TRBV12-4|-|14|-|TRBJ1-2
TGTGCCAGCAGACCTCCGGGGCCTAACTATGGCTACACCTTC
CASRPPGPNYGYTF
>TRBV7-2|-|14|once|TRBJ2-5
TGTGCCAGCAGCCTTCAGAGCGCCGGGGAGACCCAGTACTTC
CASSLQSAGETQYF
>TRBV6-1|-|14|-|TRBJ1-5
TGTGCCAGCAGTGCAACCGGGACCGGCCCGCTCCAGCATTTT
CASSATGTGPLQHF
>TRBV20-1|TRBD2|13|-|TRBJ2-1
TGCAGTGCTAGAGATGGCGGGAGCTATGAGCAGTTCTTC
CSARDGGSYEQFF
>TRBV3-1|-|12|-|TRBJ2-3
TGTGCCAGCAGTGAAGCCGCAGATACGCAGTATTTT
CASSEAADTQYF
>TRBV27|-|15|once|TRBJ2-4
TGTGCCAGCAGTTTCTTAGGGTCGGGCAAAAACATTCAGTACTTC
CASSFLGSGKNIQYF
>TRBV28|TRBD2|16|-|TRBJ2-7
TGTGCCACTTCGGGGGGGGCAACATCAAATTACTACGAGCAGTACTTC
CATSGGATSNYYEQYF
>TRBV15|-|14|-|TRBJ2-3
TGTGCCACCAGCCTGGGACTCTCCCCAGATACGCAGTATTTT
CATSLGLSPDTQYF
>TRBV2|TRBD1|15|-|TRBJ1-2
TGTGCCAGCAGGGCCGGGACAGGGAGTTCCTATGGCTACACCTTC
CASRAGTGSSYGYTF
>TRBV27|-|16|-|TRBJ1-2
TGTGCCAGCAACCCATCCCCGGGGCAGGGCACCTATGGCTACACCTTC
CASNPSPGQGTYGYTF
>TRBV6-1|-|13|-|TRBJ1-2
TGTGCCAGCGTTCCTACTGAGGGGCTAGGCTACACCTTC
CASVPTEGLGYTF
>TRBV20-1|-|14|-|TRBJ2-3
TGCAGTGCTAGAGATCCAGGGGCTACGGATACGCAGTATTTT
CSARDPGATDTQYF
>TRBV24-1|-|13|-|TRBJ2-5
TGTGCCACCAGTGATTTGCAGAGACAGACCCAGTACTTC
CATSDLQRQTQYF
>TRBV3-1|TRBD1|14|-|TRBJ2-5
TGTGCCAGCAGCCAACGGGACAGGCAAGAGACCCAGTACTTC
CASSQRDRQETQYF
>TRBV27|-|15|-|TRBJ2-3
TGTGCCAGCAGGAACTCCTATCTTGGCGCAGATACGCAGTATTTT
CASRNSYLGADTQYF
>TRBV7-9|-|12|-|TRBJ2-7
TGTGCCAGCAGCTTGACCGCCTTTGAGCAGTACTTC
CASSLTAFEQYF
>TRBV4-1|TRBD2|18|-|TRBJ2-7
TGCGCCAGCAGCCCCGCATCTACTAGCGGGAGGGCCGCCTACGAGCAGTACTTC
CASSPASTSGRAAYEQYF
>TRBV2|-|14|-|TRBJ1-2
TGTGCCAGCAGTGAAGATCGACTCCGCTATGGCTACACCTTC
CASSEDRLRYGYTF
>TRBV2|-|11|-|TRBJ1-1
TGTGCCAGCATAGGGAACACTGAAGCTTTCTTT
CASIGNTEAFF
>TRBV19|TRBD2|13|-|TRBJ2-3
TGTGCCAGTAGTTTAGCGGGGTCAGATACGCAGTATTTT
CASSLAGSDTQYF
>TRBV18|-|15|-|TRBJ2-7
TGTGCCAGCTCACCACCAAGGGGGGGCCGGGACGAGCAGTACTTC
CASSPPRGGRDEQYF